The rows below give T cell receptor beta chains drawn from one sample of a study of OX40 agonist ivuxolimab in advanced cancers. Assay used: immunoSEQ multiplex PCR; TCRdb lists only in-frame clones, some missing. The sample lists approximately 49,000 clones; approximately 79% were seen once. The sequencing here drew on CD4+ or CD8+ T cells sorted from blood, taken in a trial of the OX40 agonist ivuxolimab. These TCRs come from an adult with an advanced solid tumor such as melanoma, head and neck, liver or kidney cancer. CDR3s include the opening cysteine and the closing phenylalanine or tryptophan. D genes are given only for firm matches. Rows give clone size only sometimes, using once, few, many, or a class for an expanded clone.

d_call	clone_size	v_call	j_call	cdr3_aa	cdr3_nt
.	.	TRBV6-6	TRBJ2-7	CASRRQTYEQYF	TGTGCCAGCAGGAGACAAACCTACGAGCAGTACTTC
TRBD1	.	TRBV27	TRBJ2-1	CASSLYRDRAYNEQFF	TGTGCCAGCAGTTTATATCGTGACAGGGCCTACAATGAGCAGTTCTTC
TRBD2	.	TRBV7-2	TRBJ2-7	CASSRPGLADYEQYF	TGTGCCAGCAGCCGACCGGGACTAGCGGACTACGAGCAGTACTTC
.	once	TRBV28	TRBJ2-1	CASSPPSNEQFF	TGTGCCAGCAGCCCCCCTTCCAATGAGCAGTTCTTC
TRBD1	.	TRBV28	TRBJ2-3	CASSLSGGDNTQYF	TGTGCCAGCAGTTTATCAGGGGGCGATAATACGCAGTATTTT
TRBD2	.	TRBV19	TRBJ2-3	CASSIALLRESTDTQYF	TGTGCCAGTAGTATAGCTCTCTTGCGGGAGAGCACAGATACGCAGTATTTT
.	.	TRBV5-4	TRBJ1-5	CASSLAGVNSNQPQHF	TGTGCCAGCAGCTTGGCCGGGGTTAATAGCAATCAGCCCCAGCATTTT
.	once	TRBV5-1	TRBJ2-5	CASSLAVQQRQETQYF	TGCGCCAGCAGCTTGGCCGTGCAGCAGAGACAAGAGACCCAGTACTTC
.	once	TRBV6-5	TRBJ2-7	CASSLGVGTDEQYF	TGTGCCAGCAGTTTGGGGGTAGGTACGGACGAGCAGTACTTC
.	.	TRBV7-8	TRBJ1-5	CASSLVSGSNQPQHF	TGTGCCAGCAGCTTAGTATCAGGGAGTAATCAGCCCCAGCATTTT
.	.	TRBV19	TRBJ1-5	CASSDRTNQPQHF	TGTGCCAGTAGCGACAGAACCAATCAGCCCCAGCATTTT
.	.	TRBV28	TRBJ1-5	CASKRAGVSNQPQHF	TGTGCCAGCAAAAGGGCAGGGGTAAGCAATCAGCCCCAGCATTTT
TRBD2	.	TRBV7-8	TRBJ2-1	CASSFFSGRPPRQFF	TGTGCCAGCAGCTTTTTTAGCGGGAGGCCTCCCCGGCAGTTCTTC
TRBD2	.	TRBV6-4	TRBJ2-1	CASSRTSGNLNEQFF	TGTGCCAGCAGTCGGACTAGCGGGAACCTCAATGAGCAGTTCTTC
.	.	TRBV27	TRBJ1-2	CASSFGWGAEGYTF	TGTGCCAGCAGTTTCGGTTGGGGGGCTGAGGGCTACACCTTC
TRBD2	.	TRBV11-2	TRBJ2-5	CASSSGGTSGSSETQYF	TGTGCCAGCAGCTCGGGAGGGACTAGCGGGAGTAGTGAGACCCAGTACTTC
.	.	TRBV15	TRBJ2-5	CATSRTGNLRETQYF	TGTGCCACCAGCAGAACAGGGAATCTTCGAGAGACCCAGTACTTC